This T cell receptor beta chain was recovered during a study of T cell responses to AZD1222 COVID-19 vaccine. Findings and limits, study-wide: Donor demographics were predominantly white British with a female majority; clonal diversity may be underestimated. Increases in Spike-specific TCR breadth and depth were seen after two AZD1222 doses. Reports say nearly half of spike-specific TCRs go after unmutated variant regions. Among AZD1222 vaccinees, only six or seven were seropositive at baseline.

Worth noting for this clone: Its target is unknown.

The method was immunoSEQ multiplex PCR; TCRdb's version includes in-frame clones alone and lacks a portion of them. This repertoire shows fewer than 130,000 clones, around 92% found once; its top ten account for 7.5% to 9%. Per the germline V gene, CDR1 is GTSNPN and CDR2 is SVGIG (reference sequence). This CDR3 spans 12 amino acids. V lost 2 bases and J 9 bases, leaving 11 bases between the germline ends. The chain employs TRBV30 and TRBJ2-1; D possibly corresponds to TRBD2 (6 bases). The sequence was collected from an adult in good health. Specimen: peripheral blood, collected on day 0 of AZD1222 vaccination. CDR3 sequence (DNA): TGTGCCTGGAGTAACCGGCGGGGTGAGCAGTTCTTC. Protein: CAWSNRRGEQFF.